These 8 T cell receptor beta chains were sequenced from one sample in a study of blood T cell repertoires in COVID-19 (dated by TCRdb to the early 2020s). The library was made by the immunoSEQ multiplex PCR assay. TCRdb carries this immuneACCESS record with in-frame sequences only. Its versions omit some clonotypes, under half of them owing to an unresolved V gene in the studies checked, with the rest unexplained. Within this sample are around 240,000 clones, with 86% of them counted one time only. The ten largest clones add up to around 1.9% of the sample. The sample comprised PBMCs or T cells enriched from blood (not recorded which). All receptors come from a woman in her fifties or sixties who had recovered from COVID-19.

CDR3 in DNA: TGCGCCAGCAGCCCGGGACAGGGGAAATCTGCTGAAGCTTTCTTT. This gives the protein CASSPGQGKSAEAFF. The J gene is TRBJ1-1, the V gene TRBV5-1; 10 bases are a match to TRBD1. CDR3 size: 15 residues. Trimming removed 4 bases from V and 6 bases from J; junction bases left unmatched: 9. CDR1 is SGHRS and CDR2 is YFSETQ in the germline V gene.

The chain couples TRBV4-1 to TRBJ2-3; 11 nucleotides agree with TRBD2. Germline V gene lookup returns CDR1 MGHRA and CDR2 YSYEKL. The CDR3 contains 17 residues. Trimming at V came to 1 base and at J to 5 bases, leaving 8 bases not matched to a gene. The CDR3 DNA reads as TGCGCCAGCAGCCAAGCTGGTAGCGGGGGGGCCGGAGATACGCAGTATTTT. This encodes CASSQAGSGGAGDTQYF.

This chain links TRBV2 with TRBJ2-5; 10 positions agree with TRBD2. The CDR3 extends over 15 amino acids. CDR1 SNHLY and CDR2 FYNNEI come from the germline V gene. V lost 6 bases, J lost 8 bases, and 12 bases stayed unmatched. The CDR3 coding sequence is TGTGCCAGCAGCGCCCGCCTAGCGGGGGCCGCTACCCAGTACTTC. Translation gives CASSARLAGAATQYF. Looking up the rest from reference TRBV2 and TRBJ2-5 gives the full variable domain: EPEVTQTPSHQVTQMGQEVILRCVPISNHLYFYWYRQILGQKVEFLVSFYNNEISEKSEIFDDQFSVERPDGSNFTLKIRSTKLEDSAMYFCASSARLAGAATQYFGPGTRLLVL.

This clone turned up a few times. This rearrangement joins TRBV7-2 to TRBJ2-5; 8 bases align to TRBD1. Germline V gene lookup returns CDR1 SGHTA and CDR2 FQGNSA. The CDR3 is 19 amino acids. J gave up 5 bases and V 1 base, and 18 bases lay outside the gene matches. CDR3 amino acids: CASSLVRGQVGTTAETQYF. The CDR3 DNA is TGTGCCAGCAGCTTAGTACGGGGACAGGTGGGGACCACGGCGGAGACCCAGTACTTC.

V usage is TRBV9 and J usage is TRBJ1-1, with 7 nucleotides matching TRBD1. CDR1 and CDR2 (germline): SGDLS, YYNGEE. The CDR3 consists of 15 residues. Trimming took 4 bases from V and 5 from J; bases not matched to a gene: 11. CDR3 loop: CASSNNRGSRTEAFF. The CDR3 DNA is TGTGCCAGCAGCAATAACAGGGGAAGTCGGACTGAAGCTTTCTTT.

The chain employs TRBV9 and TRBJ2-5; 13 bases match TRBD2. The junction had 7 bases not matched to a gene; V was cut back by 3 bases and J by 5 bases. CDR3 size: 16 residues. CDR1 is SGDLS, CDR2 YYNGEE, per germline. The CDR3 nucleotides are TGTGCCAGCAGCGAACCGGGACTAGCGGGATTGGAGACCCAGTACTTC. Its protein is CASSEPGLAGLETQYF.

The chain employs TRBV10-3 and TRBJ1-3; 9 bases line up with TRBD1. This CDR3 region has 14 residues. Germline V lookup: CDR1 ENHRY, CDR2 SYGVKD. V was pared by 10 bases and J by 3 bases, with 7 bases of the junction left unmatched. The CDR3 reads CATWDRAGGNTIYF. CDR3 in DNA: TGTGCCACCTGGGACAGGGCCGGTGGAAACACCATATATTTT.

This sequence joins TRBV3-1 (or the pseudogene TRBV3-2) and TRBJ1-2; 8 bases agree with TRBD1. With V trimmed by 0 bases and J by 0 bases, 0 bases remained unmatched. Germline V gene sequence: CDR1 LGHDT, CDR2 YNNKEL (reference sequence). This CDR3 contains 15 residues. The CDR3 DNA follows: TGTGCCAGCAGCCAAGAACAGGGGGCTAACTATGGCTACACCTTC. Encoded protein: CASSQEQGANYGYTF.